Below are 26 T cell receptor beta chains sequenced from a single sample in a study of cytomegalovirus exposure and HLA in healthy donors. PCR amplification relied on 60 Vbeta primers (plus 13 Jbeta primers). Here immunoSEQ multiplex PCR was the method, and the copy in TCRdb shows in-frame clones only, minus some. There are about 200,000 clones in the sample; 75% to 80% occur only once, and around 2% lies in the top ten. Material for sequencing was PBMCs. The receptors were gathered from a man aged 18 to 29 in good health and CMV-seronegative.

Of note for this clone: A junction end diverges from the germline sequence, so it may reflect a read error. This chain links TRBV6-1 with TRBJ1-4; D is possibly TRBD1 (6 bases). This CDR3 is 15 amino acids long. CDR1 MNHNS and CDR2 SASEGT come from the germline V gene. Here the CDR3 reads CASREGSAGVEKLFF. For the CDR3, the DNA is TGTGCCAGCAGGGAAGGGTCTGCAGGGGTTGAAAAACTGTTTTTT.

The gene calls are TRBV4-2 and TRBJ2-4; 14 bases fit TRBD2. The V and J ends lost 3 bases and 8 bases, in that order; junction bases with no gene match: 3. Germline V CDR1 and CDR2: LGHNA, YNFKEQ. There are 15 residues in the CDR3. CDR3 protein: CASSQTSGGGYIQYF. The CDR3 DNA sequence: TGTGCCAGCAGCCAGACTAGCGGGGGGGGCTACATTCAGTACTTC.

The chain employs TRBV27 and TRBJ1-2; D is perhaps TRBD1 (6 bases). The CDR3 length is 14 residues. The V and J ends lost 5 bases and 0 bases respectively, with 10 bases between them. Germline V gene lookup returns CDR1 MNHEY and CDR2 SMNVEV (reference sequence). The CDR3 DNA sequence: TGTGCCAGCAGTCCGGGACAACCTAACTATGGCTACACCTTC. Amino acid sequence: CASSPGQPNYGYTF.

J is TRBJ1-2 and V is TRBV6-5, with D tentatively TRBD1 (6 bases). The CDR3 extends over 13 amino acids. V gave up 7 bases and J gave up 7 bases, with 16 bases separating them. Per germline, CDR1 MNHEY and CDR2 SVGAGI. The CDR3 nucleotides are TGTGCCAGCACCGAACAGGGTGATATTGGCTACACCTTC. It translates to CASTEQGDIGYTF.

The J gene is TRBJ1-5, the V gene TRBV7-8; 8 nucleotides align to TRBD1. CDR1 is SGHVS and CDR2 is FQNEAQ in the germline V gene. The CDR3 spans 14 residues. V gave up 5 bases and J gave up 5 bases; unmatched junction bases: 5. The CDR3 loop is CASSRTGMDQPQHF. The CDR3 nucleotides are TGTGCCAGCAGCAGGACAGGGATGGATCAGCCCCAGCATTTT.

J is TRBJ2-1 and V is TRBV29-1; the D gene is possibly TRBD1 (6 bases). The CDR3 spans 13 residues. Germline CDR1 SQVTM, CDR2 ANQGSEA. Trimming pared 4 bases from V and 4 bases from J, leaving 11 bases between. CDR3 nucleotide sequence: TGCAGCGTTGGACGGACAGCTTACAATGAGCAGTTCTTC. It encodes CSVGRTAYNEQFF.

The table lists this clone with many counts. The chain uses TRBV12-5 and TRBJ1-5; 11 bases fit TRBD1. CDR1 LGHNT and CDR2 FRNRAP come from the germline V gene. The V and J ends lost 7 bases and 4 bases, in that order; junction bases with no gene match: 3. This CDR3 spans 14 amino acids. CDR3 amino acids: CASEGTGGNQPQHF. CDR3 DNA sequence: TGTGCTAGTGAAGGGACAGGGGGAAATCAGCCCCAGCATTTT. Full variable domain (remainder filled in from reference TRBV12-5 and TRBJ1-5): DARVTQTPRHKVTEMGQEVTMRCQPILGHNTVFWYRQTMMQGLELLAYFRNRAPLDDSGMPKDRFSAEMPDATLATLKIQPSEPRDSAVYFCASEGTGGNQPQHFGDGTRLSIL.

The chain couples TRBV11-2 to TRBJ2-7, with D maybe TRBD1 (5 bases). There are 17 residues in the CDR3. CDR1 is SGHAT and CDR2 is FQNNGV in the germline V gene. The V gene lost 6 bases and the J gene lost 3 bases, with 24 bases spanning the gap. CDR3 DNA sequence: TGTGCCAGCAGGGTGTATAGACAGAATGCGGAGATCTACGAGCAGTACTTC. It yields the protein CASRVYRQNAEIYEQYF.

This clone appeared a few times. The J gene is TRBJ2-3, the V gene TRBV6-4; D ambiguous. This CDR3 spans 15 amino acids. Trimming pared 4 bases from V and 1 base from J, leaving 12 bases between. The V gene's germline CDR1 is MRHNA and CDR2 SNTAGT. The CDR3: CASSGQSLGTDTQYF. CDR3 in DNA: TGTGCCAGCAGTGGCCAGTCCTTGGGCACAGATACGCAGTATTTT.

CDR3 sequence (DNA): TGTGCCAGCAGTGAAGAAGTTTTCCTAGGGGTGAACACTGAAGCTTTCTTT. Its translation: CASSEEVFLGVNTEAFF. The rearrangement links TRBV2 to TRBJ1-1; D is possibly TRBD1 (5 bases). Germline V gives CDR1 SNHLY, CDR2 FYNNEI. Trimming took off 1 base at V and 0 bases at J, with 15 bases between the two ends. This CDR3 contains 17 residues.

This clone occurred a few times. This rearrangement joins TRBV11-1 to TRBJ2-5; 8 bases line up with TRBD1. The better agreement between TRBJ2-7 and the DNA end casts doubt on the J call. Germline V gene sequence: CDR1 SGHAT, CDR2 FQDESV (reference sequence). There are 16 residues in the CDR3. The CDR3 spells CASSLSAGTGSYEQYF. In nucleotides, the CDR3 is TGTGCCAGCAGCTTATCCGCCGGGACAGGTTCTTACGAGCAGTACTTC.

V usage is TRBV28 and J usage is TRBJ2-7; D possibly corresponds to TRBD2 (6 bases). This CDR3 has 15 residues. The germline CDR1 and CDR2 sequences are MDHEN and SYDVKM. V lost 6 bases to trimming and J lost 2 bases, with 17 bases between them. Here the CDR3 reads CASSQLGGSPYEQYF. The CDR3 nucleotides are TGTGCCAGCAGCCAACTGGGGGGATCCCCCTACGAGCAGTACTTC.

This chain connects TRBV4-2 to TRBJ1-2; 11 bases match TRBD1. The germline CDR1 and CDR2 sequences are LGHNA and YNFKEQ. This CDR3 has 16 amino acids. The J segment lost 2 bases and the V segment lost 0 bases, leaving 2 bases of the junction unmatched. CDR3 in DNA: TGTGCCAGCAGCCAAGAGGGACAGGGGGGCAACTATGGCTACACCTTC. This codes for CASSQEGQGGNYGYTF.

This chain joins TRBV6-1 and TRBJ2-5; D call uncertain. Germline CDR1 is MNHNS and CDR2 is SASEGT. The V end lost 3 bases, the J end lost 7 bases, and 15 bases lay between the germline ends. The CDR3 covers 14 residues. CDR3 nucleotides: TGTGCCAGCAGTGATAGCCAGCCGATTGGGACCCAGTACTTC. Its protein is CASSDSQPIGTQYF.

The chain employs TRBV6-5 and TRBJ2-7; D is uncertain. Germline V gene lookup returns CDR1 MNHEY and CDR2 SVGAGI. CDR3 size: 14 residues. The V gene lost 5 bases and the J gene lost 2 bases, with 13 bases spanning the gap. Written as DNA, the CDR3 is TGTGCCAGCAGTGCTTCGCCGAGGACCTACGAGCAGTACTTC. Its protein product is CASSASPRTYEQYF.

This clone was observed once. The J gene is TRBJ1-1, the V gene TRBV19; TRBD1 matches at 9 bases. The CDR3 length is 13 residues. Germline lookup yields CDR1 LNHDA and CDR2 SQIVND (reference sequence). Trimming at V came to 6 bases and at J to 1 base, leaving 0 bases not matched to a gene. CDR3 nucleotides: TGTGCCAGTAGGGACAGGGGGAACACTGAAGCTTTCTTT. As protein: CASRDRGNTEAFF.

This chain joins TRBV5-1 and TRBJ1-4, with D possibly matching TRBD1 (5 bases). Trimming shortened V by 0 bases and J by 4 bases, and 10 bases separated the two germline ends. This CDR3 has 15 amino acids. CDR1 is SGHRS, CDR2 YFSETQ, per germline. The DNA for the CDR3 is TGCGCCAGCAGCTTGGAGGGGTTTGGTAATGAAAAACTGTTTTTT. Its protein product is CASSLEGFGNEKLFF. The full variable domain, its missing parts supplied by reference TRBV5-1 and TRBJ1-4, is KAGVTQTPRYLIKTRGQQVTLSCSPISGHRSVSWYQQTPGQGLQFLFEYFSETQRNKGNFPGRFSGRQFSNSRSEMNVSTLELGDSALYLCASSLEGFGNEKLFFGSGTQLSVL.

A few counts support this clone. The CDR3 spells CASSFRGTSGTYEQYF. The CDR3 region has the DNA TGTGCCAGCAGTTTCAGAGGGACTAGCGGGACATACGAGCAGTACTTC. The chain uses TRBV27 and TRBJ2-7; 13 bases align to TRBD2. The CDR3 spans 16 residues. Germline V gene data show CDR1 as MNHEY and CDR2 as SMNVEV (reference sequence). Trimming cost V 3 bases and J 4 bases; bases outside gene matches: 6.

The chain joins TRBV5-1 to TRBJ2-1; maybe TRBD2 (6 bases). Germline V CDR1 and CDR2: SGHRS, YFSETQ. The CDR3 loop spans 16 amino acids. Trimming pared 0 bases from V and 0 bases from J, leaving 10 bases between. The CDR3 reads CASSLADGSSYNEQFF. The CDR3 nucleotides read TGCGCCAGCAGCTTGGCCGACGGGAGCTCCTACAATGAGCAGTTCTTC.

The V gene is TRBV5-5, the J gene TRBJ1-1, with a weak D call TRBD1 (6 bases). The CDR3 is 14 amino acids. Germline V lookup: CDR1 SGHKS, CDR2 YYEKEE (reference sequence). Trimming took 1 base from V and 3 from J, leaving 10 bases between them. The CDR3 loop reads CASSLTGLDTEAFF. CDR3 nucleotides: TGTGCCAGCAGCTTGACAGGGCTTGACACTGAAGCTTTCTTT.

The chain links TRBV7-9 to TRBJ2-1, with D unresolved. V lost 5 bases to trimming and J lost 9 bases, with 26 bases between them. The CDR3 loop spans 17 amino acids. The germline V gene has CDR1 SEHNR and CDR2 FQNEAQ (reference sequence). As DNA, the CDR3 is TGTGCCAGCAGCACAAGACAAGGTTTTCGGCCTGTTAGTGAGCAGTTCTTC. Translating it yields CASSTRQGFRPVSEQFF.

The chain is built from TRBV19 and TRBJ2-2; 11 bases are a match to TRBD2. After removal of 6 bases from V and 3 bases from J, the junction contained 6 bases not matched to a gene. Germline V CDR1 and CDR2: LNHDA, SQIVND (reference sequence). The CDR3 contains 16 residues. This CDR3 reads CASSITSGSYTGELFF. DNA for the CDR3: TGTGCCAGTAGCATTACTAGCGGGAGTTACACCGGGGAGCTGTTTTTT.

Concerning this clone itself: This sample also contains other DNA sequences that code for the same CDR3. The CDR3 region is CAWSARETQYF. DNA of the CDR3: TGTGCCTGGAGTGCTCGGGAGACCCAGTACTTC. The chain combines TRBV30 with TRBJ2-5; no firm D call. This CDR3 comprises 11 residues. Per germline, CDR1 GTSNPN and CDR2 SVGIG (reference sequence). V was shortened by 1 base and J by 5 bases, with 5 bases between the two germline ends.

The rearrangement uses TRBV7-9 and TRBJ2-2; TRBD1 agrees at 8 bases. Germline V CDR1 and CDR2: SEHNR, FQNEAQ (reference sequence). With V trimmed by 5 bases and J by 6 bases, 8 bases remained unmatched. This CDR3 contains 15 residues. CDR3 DNA sequence: TGTGCCAGCAGCACGGGACAGGTCGACCCCGGGGAGCTGTTTTTT. This translates into CASSTGQVDPGELFF.

The genes are TRBV28 and TRBJ2-7, with D perhaps TRBD1 (6 bases). CDR1 MDHEN and CDR2 SYDVKM come from the germline V gene. The CDR3 loop spans 13 amino acids. Trimming cost V 2 bases and J 6 bases, with 11 bases left between them. CDR3 loop: CASSLDTGSEQYF. CDR3 nucleotide sequence: TGTGCCAGCAGTTTAGACACAGGGAGCGAGCAGTACTTC. Drawing the rest from reference TRBV28 and TRBJ2-7, the complete variable domain is DVKVTQSSRYLVKRTGEKVFLECVQDMDHENMFWYRQDPGLGLRLIYFSYDVKMKEKGDIPEGYSVSREKKERFSLILESASTNQTSMYLCASSLDTGSEQYFGPGTRLTVT.

The rearrangement joins TRBV18 to TRBJ1-4; 9 bases match TRBD1. V was pared by 1 base and J by 4 bases, with 4 bases of the junction left unmatched. The CDR3 is made up of 16 amino acids. Germline CDR1 reads KGHSH; CDR2 reads LQKENI. The CDR3 coding sequence is TGTGCCAGCTCACCACAGGGGACAGGGAATAATGAAAAACTGTTTTTT. Protein sequence: CASSPQGTGNNEKLFF.